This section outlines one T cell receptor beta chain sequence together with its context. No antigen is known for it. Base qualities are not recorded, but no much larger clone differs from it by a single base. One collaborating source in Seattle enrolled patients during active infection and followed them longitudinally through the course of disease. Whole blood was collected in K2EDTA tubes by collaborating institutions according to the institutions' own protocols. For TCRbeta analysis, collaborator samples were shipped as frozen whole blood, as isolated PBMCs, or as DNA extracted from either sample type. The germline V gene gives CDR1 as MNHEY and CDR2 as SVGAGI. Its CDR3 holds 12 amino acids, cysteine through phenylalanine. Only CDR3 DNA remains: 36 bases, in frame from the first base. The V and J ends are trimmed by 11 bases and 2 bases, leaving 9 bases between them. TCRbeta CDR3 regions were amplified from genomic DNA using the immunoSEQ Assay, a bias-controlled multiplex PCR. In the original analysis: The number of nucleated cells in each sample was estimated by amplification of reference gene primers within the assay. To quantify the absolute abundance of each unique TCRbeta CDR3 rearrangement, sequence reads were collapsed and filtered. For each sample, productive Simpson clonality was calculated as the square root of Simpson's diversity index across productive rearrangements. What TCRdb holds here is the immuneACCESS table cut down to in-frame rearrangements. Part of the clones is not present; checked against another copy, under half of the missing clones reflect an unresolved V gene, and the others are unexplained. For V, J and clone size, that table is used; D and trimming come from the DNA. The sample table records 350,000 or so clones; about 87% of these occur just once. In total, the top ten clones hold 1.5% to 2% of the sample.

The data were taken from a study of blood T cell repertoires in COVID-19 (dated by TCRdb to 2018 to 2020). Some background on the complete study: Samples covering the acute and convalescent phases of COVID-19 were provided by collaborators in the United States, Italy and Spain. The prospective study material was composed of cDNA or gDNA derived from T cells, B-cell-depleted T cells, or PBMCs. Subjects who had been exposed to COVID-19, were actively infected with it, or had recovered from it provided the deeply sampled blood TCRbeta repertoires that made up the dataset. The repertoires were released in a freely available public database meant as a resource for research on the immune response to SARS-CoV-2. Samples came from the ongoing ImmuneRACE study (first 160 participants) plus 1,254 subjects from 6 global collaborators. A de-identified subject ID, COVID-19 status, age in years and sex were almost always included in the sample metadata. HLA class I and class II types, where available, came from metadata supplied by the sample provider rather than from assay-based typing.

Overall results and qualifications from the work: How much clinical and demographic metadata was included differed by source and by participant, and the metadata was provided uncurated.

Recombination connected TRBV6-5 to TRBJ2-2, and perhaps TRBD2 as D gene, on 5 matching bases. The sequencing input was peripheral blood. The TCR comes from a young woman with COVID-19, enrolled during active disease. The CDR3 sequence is CAARENTGELFF. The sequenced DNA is TGTGCCGCGAGGGAAAACACCGGGGAGCTGTTTTTT.